A selection of T cell receptor beta chains follows, all from one sample in a study of human T cells and chemical hapten exposure. Each CDR3 protein is one row after TCRdb ran MiXCR on the RACE reads. The sample holds some 400,000 distinct CDR3 sequences, roughly 5% seen once. Sequenced here: whole blood, sampled in connection with sensitization to the hapten diphenylcyclopropenone (DPC). These receptors came from a woman in her forties or fifties with alopecia areata. Some clones in this sample may be carry-over from other donors' samples. The CDR3 runs from the conserved cysteine through the conserved F or W. D genes are given only for firm matches. Size is stated for part of the rows, as once, few or many counts, or as a class when the clone is expanded.

TRBJ2-5 NA many TRBV6-2/TRBV6-3 CASSYGRQETQYF TGTGCCAGCAGTTACGGCAGACAAGAGACCCAGTACTTC
TRBJ2-4 TRBD2 few TRBV7-9 CASSSPTGGKNIQYF TGTGCCAGCAGCTCCCCCACGGGGGGCAAAAACATTCAGTACTTC
TRBJ1-1 NA many TRBV7-8 CASSLSGETEAFF TGTGCCAGCAGCTTATCAGGGGAGACTGAAGCTTTCTTT
TRBJ1-1 NA many TRBV9 CASSFQDSYTEAFF TGTGCCAGCAGCTTCCAGGATAGCTACACTGAAGCTTTCTTT
TRBJ1-2 NA few TRBV18 CASSPPGGKDGYTF TGTGCCAGCTCACCACCGGGGGGGAAGGATGGCTACACCTTC
TRBJ2-2 NA many TRBV7-8 CASSLDRLNTGELFF TGTGCCAGCAGTCTCGACAGGCTGAACACCGGGGAGCTGTTTTTT
TRBJ1-1 NA many TRBV6-2/TRBV6-3 CASSHLGGTEAFF TGTGCCAGCAGTCATCTGGGGGGGACTGAAGCTTTCTTT
TRBJ2-3 TRBD1 many TRBV20-1 CSASLPTTGSTDTQYF TGCAGTGCTTCCCTTCCTACGACAGGGAGCACAGATACGCAGTATTTT
TRBJ2-2 NA many TRBV6-5 CASSYSRNLNTGELFF TGTGCCAGCAGTTACTCGAGGAATTTGAACACCGGGGAGCTGTTTTTT
TRBJ2-3 TRBD2 NA TRBV10-3 CAIRGDYPTDTQYF TGTGCCATCAGGGGGGACTATCCGACAGATACGCAGTATTTT
TRBJ2-1 NA many TRBV24-1 CATSAPAGEGPNEQFF TGTGCCACCAGTGCCCCCGCAGGGGAAGGTCCCAATGAGCAGTTCTTC
TRBJ1-2 NA few TRBV6-2/TRBV6-3 CASSGPYDGYTF TGTGCCAGCTCCGGGCCGTATGATGGCTACACCTTC
TRBJ1-1 NA many TRBV6-5 CASSPPLAVNTEAFF TGTGCCAGCAGTCCACCCCTCGCAGTGAACACTGAAGCTTTCTTT
TRBJ2-7 NA many TRBV13 CASSLGAGLAYEQYF TGTGCCAGCAGCTTAGGCGCGGGGCTTGCCTACGAGCAGTACTTC
TRBJ1-5 NA few TRBV24-1 CAAATGSGQPQHF TGTGCCGCCGCTACAGGGTCGGGCCAGCCCCAGCATTTT